The T cell receptor beta chain under discussion was sequenced for a study of beta chain features in type 1 diabetes. Study-level results: Junctions at VDJ sites from type 1 diabetes patients had fewer insertions and more deletions. Across all four CD4+ subsets, people with type 1 diabetes showed modestly shorter TCRB CDR3s.

Sequencing targeted expressed TCRB transcripts, as all isolated RNA had been reverse transcribed. It was found that naive, central memory and regulatory T cell samples averaged approximately 3.5 million reads. TCRdb keeps only in-frame clones here, not all; method: immunoSEQ multiplex PCR. The data contain hundreds of thousands of clones, around 15% of them singletons. The germline gives CDR1 MGHRA, CDR2 YSYEKL. The CDR3 covers 15 residues. The V and J ends lost 1 base and 5 bases respectively, with 14 bases between them. Blood was collected once per donor into heparin, averaging roughly 120 mL. Details on this clone: Its antigen is not identified.

This sequence was found in a man younger than 30 with type 1 diabetes. This chain joins TRBV4-1 and TRBJ1-2; possibly TRBD1 for D (5 bases). The sequenced sample consisted of naive CD4+ T cells from blood. CDR3 bases: TGCGCCAGCAGCCAAGGGGAAGGGACCGCGTATGGCTACACCTTC. Translation: CASSQGEGTAYGYTF.